Presented here are 17 T cell receptor beta chains from one specimen sequenced in a study of regulatory T cells in long-lasting Graves disease. Assembly of TCR beta libraries relied on iRepertoire HTBI primers together with Arm-PCR of CDR3 regions. MiXCR, applied by TCRdb to the multiplex PCR reads, yields one record per CDR3 protein. In the table there are roughly 420,000 distinct CDR3 sequences, roughly 15% of which are singletons. Time point here: newly diagnosed GD, antithyroid drugs for less than 3 months. PBMC RNA served as the TCR library source. The sample also formed part of further work on T cells in Graves' hyperthyroidism and ophthalmopathy.

The input for sequencing was peripheral blood mononuclear cells (PBMCs), taken at new diagnosis, from a patient treated with antithyroid drugs. The receptors were sampled from a woman between 18 and 30 years old with Graves disease.

This chain uses TRBV14 with TRBJ2-7; 9 bases align to TRBD1. Germline assignment: CDR1 SGHDN and CDR2 FVKESK. The CDR3 is 13 residues long. V trimming: 5 bases; J trimming: 9 bases; junction bases outside the gene matches: 8. CDR3 DNA sequence: TGTGCCAGCAGCTGGGACAGGGTCACGGGGCAGTACTTC. Translation gives CASSWDRVTGQYF.

At least ten counts were recorded for this clonotype. V gene TRBV10-3 combines with J gene TRBJ2-1; 12 bases map to TRBD2. The germline V gene encodes CDR1 ENHRY and CDR2 SYGVKD. The length of the CDR3 is 17 residues. The V gene end was trimmed by 4 bases and the J gene end by 3 bases; junction bases not matched to a gene: 7. The CDR3 is CAISGGQGLAGYNEQFF. The CDR3 DNA reads TGTGCCATCAGTGGTGGACAGGGACTAGCGGGCTACAATGAGCAGTTCTTC.

This clonotype came up many times. The chain joins TRBV28 to TRBJ1-1; no reliable D call. Germline assignment: CDR1 MDHEN and CDR2 SYDVKM. The germline V and J ends were trimmed by 5 bases and 6 bases, with 22 bases remaining between them. CDR3 length: 16 amino acids. For the CDR3, the DNA is TGTGCCAGCAGTCCTCGGCTCGGAAGTCTCGCCTCTGAAGCTTTCTTT. Protein product: CASSPRLGSLASEAFF.

This clonotype was detected ten times or more. The V call is TRBV6-2 or TRBV6-3, the J call TRBJ1-2; possible D gene TRBD1, 6 bases. The CDR3 length is 14 residues. Trimming took 5 bases from V and 4 from J, leaving 14 bases between them. Germline CDR1 reads MNHEY; CDR2 reads SVGEGT. The CDR3 nucleotides read TGTGCCAGCAGTGATGTACAGGGTGCCTATGGCTACACCTTC. Translated: CASSDVQGAYGYTF.

As to this clonotype: A junction end diverges from the germline sequence, so it may reflect a read error. The rearrangement links TRBV6-2 or TRBV6-3 to TRBJ2-1, with D maybe TRBD2 (6 bases). The length of the CDR3 is 13 residues. CDR1 MNHEY and CDR2 SVGEGT come from the germline V gene. CDR3 loop: CACSGSSYSEQFF. The DNA of the CDR3 is TGTGCTTGTAGCGGAAGCTCCTACAGTGAGCAGTTCTTC.

The sample holds many counts of this clonotype. CDR3 DNA: TGTGCCAGTTCAAGGACTATGGCCAAAAACATTCAGTACTTC. It codes for CASSRTMAKNIQYF. The rearrangement uses TRBV2 and TRBJ2-4; tentative D call: TRBD2 (6 bases). V shed 9 bases and J shed 1 base, with 13 bases lying between them. Per the germline V gene, CDR1 is SNHLY and CDR2 is FYNNEI. The CDR3 is made up of 14 amino acids.

The chain links TRBV28 to TRBJ2-7; perhaps D is TRBD1 or TRBD2 (5 bases each). In germline, CDR1 is MDHEN, CDR2 SYDVKM. The length of the CDR3 is 16 residues. Trimming pared 4 bases from V and 1 base from J, leaving 17 bases between. The CDR3 DNA sequence: TGTGCCAGCAGTTACCTCCGGGACGGTGCTTCCTACGAGCAGTACTTC. Amino acid sequence: CASSYLRDGASYEQYF.

This clonotype was seen a few times. The chain uses TRBV7-9 and TRBJ2-7, with 9 nucleotides matching TRBD1. Trimming cost V 5 bases and J 0 bases; bases outside gene matches: 8. This CDR3 region has 16 residues. Per the germline V gene, CDR1 is SEHNR and CDR2 is FQNEAQ (reference sequence). The CDR3 loop is CASSTTGQGVSYEQYF. Here the CDR3 DNA reads TGTGCCAGCAGCACAACGGGACAGGGTGTCTCCTACGAGCAGTACTTC.

V usage is TRBV6-1 and J usage is TRBJ2-7, with D hard to call. The CDR3 consists of 13 residues. V shed 6 bases and J shed 0 bases, with 9 bases lying between them. CDR1 MNHNS and CDR2 SASEGT come from the germline V gene. The CDR3: CASRSKSSYEQYF. The CDR3 DNA reads TGTGCCAGCAGATCCAAGAGCTCCTACGAGCAGTACTTC.

This clonotype was detected many times. The chain has TRBV12-3 or TRBV12-4 and TRBJ1-1; 10 nucleotides agree with TRBD1. The CDR3 runs 13 residues. Germline trimming cut 7 bases from V and 5 bases from J; bases unmatched to any gene: 4. The CDR3 sequence is CASKRTGGTEAFF. CDR3 coding DNA: TGTGCCAGCAAACGGACAGGGGGAACTGAAGCTTTCTTT.

V gene TRBV4-2 combines with J gene TRBJ2-2, with TRBD2 as a possible D gene (6 bases). V was cut by 2 bases and J by 5 bases, with 15 bases left in between. The CDR3 runs to 16 residues. Germline lookup yields CDR1 LGHNA and CDR2 YNFKEQ. DNA of the CDR3: TGTGCCAGCAGCCAATTAGCGGCCGCTAAAACCGGGGAGCTGTTTTTT. It is translated as CASSQLAAAKTGELFF.

There are a few counts of this clonotype. The chain employs TRBV6-5 and TRBJ2-7; possible D gene TRBD2, 6 bases. Germline-derived CDR1 and CDR2 are MNHEY and SVGAGI. The V end was cut by 3 bases, the J end by 0 bases, with 12 bases between. The CDR3 contains 15 residues. The CDR3 region is CASSYTAGISYEQYF. CDR3 DNA: TGTGCCAGCAGTTATACCGCGGGAATCTCCTACGAGCAGTACTTC.

The genes are TRBV6-1 and TRBJ1-2; D call uncertain. The CDR3 runs to 13 residues. Between the trimmed V and J ends, which lost 3 bases and 4 bases, there was a span of 9 bases. CDR1 is MNHNS and CDR2 is SASEGT in the germline V gene. CDR3 region: CASSDQNFYGYTF. Here the CDR3 DNA reads TGTGCCAGCAGTGACCAAAACTTCTATGGCTACACCTTC.

This clonotype was observed a handful of times. This sequence joins TRBV12-3 or TRBV12-4 and TRBJ1-3; 7 bases are shared with TRBD1. This CDR3 spans 16 amino acids. The V and J ends lost 6 bases and 1 base, in that order; junction bases with no gene match: 9. The CDR3 coding sequence is TGTGCCAGCAGCCCGAGACAGGGAGGTTCTGGAAACACCATATATTTT. It specifies CASSPRQGGSGNTIYF.

Comments on this clonotype: A single base separates this from a much larger clone, so it may be a read error. V gene TRBV9 combines with J gene TRBJ2-1; the D gene is possibly TRBD2 (6 bases). Germline CDR1 and CDR2: SGDLS and YYNGEE. Trimming removed 3 bases from V and 6 bases from J, with 22 bases in between. The CDR3 contains 17 residues. The CDR3 protein is CASSAAGLTGVGNEQFF. The CDR3 DNA sequence: TGTGCCAGCAGCGCCGCCGGACTAACGGGAGTGGGCAATGAGCAGTTCTTC.

As for this clonotype: With a far larger clone one base away, a read error is the likely cause. The gene calls are TRBV6-5 and TRBJ2-4; 13 bases line up with TRBD2. Unmatched junction bases numbered 14, after V lost 2 bases and J lost 13 bases. Germline CDR1 MNHEY, CDR2 SVGAGI. The CDR3 contains 17 residues. CDR3 nucleotides: TGTGCCAGCAGTTACCAATCGGGACTAGCGGGGAGAAATGAGCAGTACTTC. It encodes CASSYQSGLAGRNEQYF.

The sample holds many counts of this clonotype. The rearrangement links TRBV2 to TRBJ1-2, with TRBD1 matching over 7 bases. This CDR3 has 15 amino acids. Germline CDR1 reads SNHLY; CDR2 reads FYNNEI. The V gene end was trimmed by 5 bases and the J gene end by 5 bases; junction bases not matched to a gene: 11. DNA of the CDR3: TGTGCCAGCAGTCAGTACAGGGGAGGGCCTTATGGCTACACCTTC. It codes for CASSQYRGGPYGYTF.